The clone carrying this TCR beta chain was seen ten or more times. Its antigen is still unknown. V shed 4 bases and J shed 8 bases, with 11 bases lying between them. The CDR3 contains 11 residues. Germline CDR1 is SQVTM and CDR2 is ANQGSEA. These data come from a study of human T cells and chemical hapten exposure. Whole-study results and caveats: The study found that PT1 expanded TCR counts correlated positively with patch test score.

This sample's time point: pre-sensitization, week 0. The treatment here: therapeutic diphenylcyclopropenone sensitization with weekly scalp DPC. TCRdb analysed the RACE reads with MiXCR anew, one entry per CDR3 protein. In the table there are 60,000 to 75,000 distinct CDR3 sequences, 5.5% to 7.5% of which are singletons. The V call is TRBV29-1, the J call TRBJ1-2, with D maybe TRBD1 (6 bases). The sample was whole blood, taken in connection with sensitization to the hapten diphenylcyclopropenone (DPC). This receptor was obtained from a woman in her 30s with alopecia areata. Some clones in this sample may be carry-over from other donors' samples. The CDR3 sequence: CSVATQGGYTF. DNA for the CDR3: TGCAGCGTTGCCACACAGGGAGGCTACACCTTC.